This T cell receptor (beta chain) was identified during a study of blood T cell repertoires in COVID-19. Looking at the study overall: Samples representing acute and convalescent COVID-19 were sourced from the United States, Italy and Spain. Nucleic acid was either cDNA or gDNA, and it came from T cells, B-cell-depleted T cells, or PBMCs.

This CDR3 is 17 amino acids long. Source study methods: Amplification from reference gene primers served as the basis for estimated nucleated cell counts. Clones were sequenced by immunoSEQ multiplex PCR, and TCRdb holds only the in-frame ones, with some missing. From that table come the V and J calls and clone size; the DNA was used to work out D and trimming. The data show approximately 300,000 clones, about 89% seen once. V gene TRBV21-1 combines with J gene TRBJ1-6; the D call in the table, TRBD1, was not verified against the DNA. TRBV21-1 is a known pseudogene. The sequence came from a man aged 18 to 30 who had recovered from COVID-19. Sequences were obtained from peripheral blood. CDR3 sequence (DNA): TGTGCCAGCAGCACAAGACAGGGGACACTTTATAATTCACCCCTCCACTTT. This gives the protein CASSTRQGTLYNSPLHF.